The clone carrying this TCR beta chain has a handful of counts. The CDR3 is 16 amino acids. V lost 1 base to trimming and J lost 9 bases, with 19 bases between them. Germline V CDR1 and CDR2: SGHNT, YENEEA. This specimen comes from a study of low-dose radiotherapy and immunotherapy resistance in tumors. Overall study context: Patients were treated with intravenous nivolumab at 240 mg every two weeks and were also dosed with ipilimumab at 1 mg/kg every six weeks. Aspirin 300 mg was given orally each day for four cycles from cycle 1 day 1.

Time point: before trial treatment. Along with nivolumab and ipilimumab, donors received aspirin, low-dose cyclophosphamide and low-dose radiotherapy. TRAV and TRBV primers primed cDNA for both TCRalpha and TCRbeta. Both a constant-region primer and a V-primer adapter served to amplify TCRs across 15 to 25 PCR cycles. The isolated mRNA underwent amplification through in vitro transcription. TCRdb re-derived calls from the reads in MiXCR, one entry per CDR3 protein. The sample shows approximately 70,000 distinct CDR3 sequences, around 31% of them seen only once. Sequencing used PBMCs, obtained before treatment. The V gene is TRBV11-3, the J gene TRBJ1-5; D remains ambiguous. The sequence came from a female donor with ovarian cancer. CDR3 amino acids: CASSLVSPWVIGPQHF. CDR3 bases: TGTGCCAGCAGCTTAGTCTCGCCTTGGGTCATTGGGCCCCAGCATTTT.